The 20 T cell receptor beta chains given below trace back to one sample, sequenced in a study of cytomegalovirus exposure and HLA in healthy donors. Both 60 Vbeta primers and 13 Jbeta primers went into the PCR. Libraries were prepared by immunoSEQ multiplex PCR; TCRdb keeps only in-frame clonotypes and omits some of them. The sample lists some 110,000 clones; roughly 74% were seen once. The sequenced material came from PBMCs. The receptors here all came from a man aged 40-49 years in good health and CMV-seronegative.

This chain uses TRBV7-3 with TRBJ2-1; tentative D call: TRBD2 (6 bases). CDR1 is SGHTA, CDR2 FQGTGA, per germline. There are 14 residues in the CDR3. Between the trimmed V and J ends, which lost 5 bases and 7 bases, there was a span of 15 bases. The CDR3 is CASSAPVGGNEQFF. CDR3 nucleotide sequence: TGTGCCAGCAGCGCCCCCGTGGGGGGAAATGAGCAGTTCTTC.

The chain recombines TRBV5-6 with TRBJ2-1; 9 bases are a match to TRBD2. The CDR3 spans 17 residues. Germline CDR1 and CDR2: SGHDT and YYEEEE. V lost 0 bases, J lost 9 bases, and 13 bases stayed unmatched. In nucleotides, the CDR3 is TGTGCCAGCAGCTTGGCGCTTAGGAGCGGGGGGCGTGGTGAGCAGTTCTTC. It specifies CASSLALRSGGRGEQFF.

In its sample, this clone was seen a few times. The rearrangement links TRBV21-1 to TRBJ2-7; TRBD1 reflects the table's D call only, with no check against the DNA. TRBV21-1 is described as a pseudogene. This CDR3 has 16 amino acids. CDR3 DNA: TGTGCCAGCAGCAAAGGGGACAGGGCTAGCTCCTACGAGCAGTACTTC. Encoded protein: CASSKGDRASSYEQYF.

This clone has just one count. V is TRBV7-9 and J is TRBJ1-4, with 10 nucleotides matching TRBD1. This CDR3 spans 16 amino acids. The germline CDR1 and CDR2 sequences are SEHNR and FQNEAQ (reference sequence). V was clipped by 1 base and J by 6 bases; unmatched bases: 5. CDR3 in DNA: TGTGCCAGCAGCTTAGGGGACAGGGGAGTGGATGAAAAACTGTTTTTT. Amino acid sequence: CASSLGDRGVDEKLFF.

The chain recombines TRBV6-5 with TRBJ1-5; 8 bases fit TRBD1. Germline V gives CDR1 MNHEY, CDR2 SVGAGI. Trimming removed 5 bases from V and 6 bases from J; junction bases left unmatched: 6. The CDR3 length is 14 residues. The CDR3 nucleotides read TGTGCCAGCAGTATGGACAGGGCGGGTCAGCCCCAGCATTTT. Encoded protein: CASSMDRAGQPQHF.

The CDR3 nucleotides are TGCGCCAGCAGCAAGACAGGGGTCGGATATAATGAAAAACTGTTTTTT. Its translation: CASSKTGVGYNEKLFF. This chain connects TRBV5-1 to TRBJ1-4; 8 bases are shared with TRBD1. Germline trimming cut 4 bases from V and 4 bases from J; bases unmatched to any gene: 9. Germline values: CDR1 SGHRS, CDR2 YFSETQ. The CDR3 is made up of 16 amino acids.

This chain joins TRBV27 and TRBJ1-5, with 9 bases aligning to TRBD1. Trimming removed 6 bases from V and 6 bases from J; junction bases left unmatched: 12. The CDR3 length is 16 residues. CDR1 and CDR2 from the germline V gene are MNHEY and SMNVEV (reference sequence). The CDR3 sequence: CASRQIGTGSVQPQHF. The DNA of the CDR3 is TGTGCCAGCAGACAAATTGGGACAGGGTCGGTTCAGCCCCAGCATTTT.

V is TRBV5-6 and J is TRBJ1-5; unclear D gene. Germline V gives CDR1 SGHDT, CDR2 YYEEEE. Deletions cut 0 bases from V and 7 bases from J, with 5 bases between. The CDR3 is made up of 12 amino acids. For the CDR3, the DNA is TGTGCCAGCAGCTTGGGGAGGCAGCCCCAGCATTTT. It translates to CASSLGRQPQHF.

This sequence joins TRBV11-2 and TRBJ2-7, with D unclear. The germline V gene has CDR1 SGHAT and CDR2 FQNNGV. CDR3 size: 14 residues. Trimming cost V 0 bases and J 1 base, with 7 bases left between them. The CDR3 spells CASSLDPGSYEQYF. The CDR3 DNA sequence: TGTGCCAGCAGCTTAGATCCAGGTTCCTACGAGCAGTACTTC.

This clone was seen only a few times. V is TRBV6-6 and J is TRBJ2-5; 7 positions agree with TRBD1. CDR1 is MNHNY and CDR2 is SVGAGI in the germline V gene (reference sequence). The CDR3 has 13 residues. The ends lost 6 bases at V and 4 bases at J; junction bases unmatched: 5. The CDR3 reads CASRANRGETQYF. The CDR3 region has the DNA TGTGCCAGCAGGGCCAACAGGGGAGAGACCCAGTACTTC.

The chain joins TRBV9 to TRBJ2-5; TRBD1 agrees at 8 bases. The V gene's germline CDR1 is SGDLS and CDR2 YYNGEE. J gave up 5 bases and V 1 base, and 7 bases lay outside the gene matches. The CDR3 extends over 15 amino acids. This CDR3 reads CASSVQGATGETQYF. In DNA form, the CDR3 reads TGTGCCAGCAGCGTACAGGGGGCCACGGGGGAGACCCAGTACTTC.

The genes are TRBV6-5 and TRBJ1-2; possibly TRBD1 for D (6 bases). This CDR3 contains 13 residues. Germline V CDR1 and CDR2: MNHEY, SVGAGI. Trimming took 2 bases from V and 2 from J, leaving 6 bases between them. The CDR3 nucleotides are TGTGCCAGCAGTTACGGACAGAACTATGGCTACACCTTC. Translation: CASSYGQNYGYTF.

The gene calls are TRBV2 and TRBJ1-4, with D tentatively TRBD1 (5 bases). The germline V gene encodes CDR1 SNHLY and CDR2 FYNNEI. With 7 bases removed from V and 7 bases from J, the gap between germline ends came to 19 bases. The CDR3 totals 15 residues. CDR3 residues: CASTRFGQGGEKLFF. As DNA, the CDR3 is TGTGCCAGCACCCGTTTCGGGCAGGGTGGTGAAAAACTGTTTTTT.

The rearrangement links TRBV4-1 to TRBJ2-1; TRBD2 agrees at 12 bases. CDR3 length equals 17 residues. J gave up 2 bases and V 4 bases, and 6 bases lay outside the gene matches. Germline lookup yields CDR1 MGHRA and CDR2 YSYEKL. As DNA, the CDR3 is TGCGCCAGCAGCCTCCGGACTAGCGGGGCGGCCTACAATGAGCAGTTCTTC. This translates into CASSLRTSGAAYNEQFF.

This rearrangement joins TRBV4-3 to TRBJ2-1; TRBD1 matches at 7 bases. CDR3 length: 17 amino acids. Looked up from germline, CDR1 is LGHNA and CDR2 is YSLEER. V trimming: 0 bases; J trimming: 7 bases; junction bases outside the gene matches: 12. The CDR3 coding sequence is TGCGCCAGCAGCCAAGACGTTCCAGGGGGTAGTTGGAATGAGCAGTTCTTC. Amino acids: CASSQDVPGGSWNEQFF.

This clone was seen a single time. The chain employs TRBV7-3 and TRBJ2-2; TRBD1 might be the D (5 bases). Germline loops: CDR1 SGHTA, CDR2 FQGTGA. Trimming left V 11 bases short and J 5 bases short, with 12 bases between. The CDR3 has 12 amino acids. CDR3 loop: CASGHFTGELFF. The CDR3 DNA sequence: TGTGCCTCAGGGCACTTTACCGGGGAGCTGTTTTTT.

The count of this clone is one. CDR3 region: CASSPGSQETQYF. The CDR3, as DNA: TGTGCCAGCTCACCAGGCAGCCAAGAGACCCAGTACTTC. The J gene is TRBJ2-5, the V gene TRBV18; the D is unclear. Trimming took 2 bases from V and 1 from J, leaving 5 bases between them. The length of the CDR3 is 13 residues. Germline V gene sequence: CDR1 KGHSH, CDR2 LQKENI.

The rearrangement uses TRBV11-2 and TRBJ2-5; 9 bases align to TRBD1. Germline CDR1 is SGHAT and CDR2 is FQNNGV. The CDR3 runs to 15 residues. Germline trimming cut 2 bases from V and 5 bases from J; bases unmatched to any gene: 6. The CDR3 DNA is TGTGCCAGCAGCTTAAGGGACAGGGTAGGGGAGACCCAGTACTTC. Translation gives CASSLRDRVGETQYF.

The V call is TRBV6-5, the J call TRBJ1-5; 10 bases agree with TRBD1. The CDR3 totals 15 residues. The ends lost 5 bases at V and 4 bases at J; junction bases unmatched: 5. CDR1 is MNHEY, CDR2 SVGAGI, per germline. DNA of the CDR3: TGTGCCAGCAGTCAGGACAGGGGGGATAATCAGCCCCAGCATTTT. It specifies CASSQDRGDNQPQHF.

The rearrangement links TRBV6-4 to TRBJ1-2, with a tentative D call TRBD1 (6 bases). The CDR3 spans 16 residues. Germline V gene data show CDR1 as MRHNA and CDR2 as SNTAGT. Trimming cost V 6 bases and J 4 bases, with 21 bases left between them. The CDR3 DNA reads TGTGCCAGCAGGGACGGACAGCCCAAACACCCCTATGGCTACACCTTC. It encodes CASRDGQPKHPYGYTF.